Each of the 23 T cell receptor beta chains below was sequenced from the same sample in a study of siplizumab effects on memory and regulatory T cells. The data were produced by immunoSEQ multiplex PCR, yet TCRdb's version contains in-frame clones alone and is incomplete. The data show some 90,000 clones, with 90% seen just once and around 14% held by the top ten. Specimen: CD4+ T cells sorted from blood. Receptors originate from a human donor in good health.

The chain employs TRBV30 and TRBJ1-3; D unresolved. Germline CDR1 GTSNPN, CDR2 SVGIG (reference sequence). V lost 3 bases and J lost 0, with 12 bases in between. The CDR3 consists of 15 residues. For the CDR3, the DNA is TGTGCCTGGAGCGTCGGGTCCAGCTCTGGAAACACCATATATTTT. It codes for CAWSVGSSSGNTIYF.

The chain has TRBV27 and TRBJ2-6, with D possibly being TRBD1 (6 bases). V was trimmed by 6 bases and J by 2 bases, leaving 11 bases between them. Germline CDR1 MNHEY, CDR2 SMNVEV (reference sequence). The CDR3 runs to 15 residues. CDR3 nucleotides: TGTGCCAGCAGGACACAGGGCGCTGGGGCCAACGTCCTGACTTTC. Protein sequence: CASRTQGAGANVLTF.

This clone has a handful of counts. The gene calls are TRBV18 and TRBJ1-1, with no clear D. The germline V and J ends were trimmed by 7 bases and 2 bases, with 11 bases remaining between them. Germline loops: CDR1 KGHSH, CDR2 LQKENI. The CDR3 runs 13 residues. The CDR3: CASFGQRNTEAFF. The CDR3 bases are TGTGCCAGCTTCGGGCAGCGTAACACTGAAGCTTTCTTT.

V usage is TRBV5-3 and J usage is TRBJ2-2; D is ambiguous. TRBV5-3 is marked as an open reading frame, function uncertain. Trimming cost V 4 bases and J 4 bases, with 11 bases left between them. The CDR3 is made up of 14 amino acids. The CDR3 nucleotides read TGTGCCAGAAGCCCCCCCCAACGCACCGGGGAGCTGTTTTTT. Translation: CARSPPQRTGELFF.

J is TRBJ2-3 and V is TRBV11-3, with a tentative D call TRBD2 (5 bases). This CDR3 has 13 amino acids. V was cut by 5 bases and J by 6 bases, with 12 bases left in between. Germline lookup yields CDR1 SGHNT and CDR2 YENEEA. The CDR3: CASSRTRWDTQYF. The CDR3 DNA reads as TGTGCCAGCAGCCGCACTAGGTGGGATACGCAGTATTTT.

This chain connects TRBV5-1 to TRBJ2-3; no firm D call. Per germline, CDR1 SGHRS and CDR2 YFSETQ. Trimming left V 6 bases short and J 0 bases short, with 11 bases between. This CDR3 is 14 amino acids long. The DNA of the CDR3 is TGCGCCAGCACCTCAATCGCTAGCACAGATACGCAGTATTTT. Amino acids: CASTSIASTDTQYF. Supplemented by reference TRBV5-1 and TRBJ2-3, the full variable domain reads KAGVTQTPRYLIKTRGQQVTLSCSPISGHRSVSWYQQTPGQGLQFLFEYFSETQRNKGNFPGRFSGRQFSNSRSEMNVSTLELGDSALYLCASTSIASTDTQYFGPGTRLTVL.

This sequence joins TRBV19 and TRBJ1-6; the D gene is possibly TRBD1 (5 bases). This CDR3 comprises 14 residues. Per the germline V gene, CDR1 is LNHDA and CDR2 is SQIVND (reference sequence). V dropped 5 bases and J dropped 7 bases, with 12 bases sitting between them. CDR3 bases: TGTGCCAGTAGTCAAGGGACGGAAAATTCACCCCTCCACTTT. This translates into CASSQGTENSPLHF.

The rearrangement uses TRBV7-2 and TRBJ2-4; the D is unclear. CDR1 and CDR2 (germline): SGHTA, FQGNSA. The CDR3 contains 15 residues. Trimming shortened V by 2 bases and J by 11 bases, and 19 bases separated the two germline ends. The CDR3 loop reads CASSLTPTPRVVQYF. In DNA form, the CDR3 reads TGTGCCAGCAGCTTAACGCCGACCCCTAGGGTTGTTCAGTACTTC.

This sequence joins TRBV5-1 and TRBJ2-7; possibly TRBD1 for D (6 bases). This CDR3 spans 14 amino acids. The germline V and J ends were trimmed by 5 bases and 3 bases, with 15 bases remaining between them. CDR1 SGHRS and CDR2 YFSETQ come from the germline V gene. The CDR3 is CASRSSGVIYEQYF. The CDR3, as DNA: TGCGCCAGCAGATCTTCAGGGGTTATCTACGAGCAGTACTTC. The whole variable domain, filled in from reference TRBV5-1 and TRBJ2-7, reads KAGVTQTPRYLIKTRGQQVTLSCSPISGHRSVSWYQQTPGQGLQFLFEYFSETQRNKGNFPGRFSGRQFSNSRSEMNVSTLELGDSALYLCASRSSGVIYEQYFGPGTRLTVT.

This clone came up once. V usage is TRBV5-5 and J usage is TRBJ2-7; D unresolved. From germline, CDR1 is SGHKS and CDR2 YYEKEE (reference sequence). The CDR3 runs to 14 residues. Trimming took off 0 bases at V and 0 bases at J, with 7 bases between the two ends. DNA for the CDR3: TGTGCCAGCAGCTTGGCACAAGCCTCCTACGAGCAGTACTTC. Protein: CASSLAQASYEQYF. The full variable domain, its missing parts supplied by reference TRBV5-5 and TRBJ2-7, is DAGVTQSPTHLIKTRGQQVTLRCSPISGHKSVSWYQQVLGQGPQFIFQYYEKEERGRGNFPDRFSARQFPNYSSELNVNALLLGDSALYLCASSLAQASYEQYFGPGTRLTVT.

CDR3 nucleotide sequence: TGTGCCTGGACCCCCAATAGCAATCAGCCCCAGCATTTT. It is translated as CAWTPNSNQPQHF. The chain has TRBV30 and TRBJ1-5; no clear D gene. The germline gives CDR1 GTSNPN, CDR2 SVGIG (reference sequence). V was shortened by 4 bases and J by 0 bases, with 7 bases between the two germline ends. The CDR3 covers 13 residues.

This clone was detected once. V is TRBV7-9 and J is TRBJ2-3; 9 bases agree with TRBD1. The J segment lost 0 bases and the V segment lost 5 bases, leaving 9 bases of the junction unmatched. Germline assignment: CDR1 SEHNR and CDR2 FQNEAQ (reference sequence). CDR3 length: 17 amino acids. The CDR3 protein is CASSPGQGALSTDTQYF. Here the CDR3 DNA reads TGTGCCAGCAGCCCGGGACAGGGCGCCCTTAGCACAGATACGCAGTATTTT.

The rearrangement joins TRBV6-6 to TRBJ2-4; 10 nucleotides agree with TRBD2. The CDR3 loop spans 16 amino acids. The V gene's germline CDR1 is MNHNY and CDR2 SVGAGI (reference sequence). Trimming cost V 5 bases and J 8 bases; bases outside gene matches: 12. CDR3 bases: TGTGCCAGCAGTCCTCGGGCTAGCGGGAGTGGGTACATTCAGTACTTC. Translated: CASSPRASGSGYIQYF.

This clone was seen a handful of times. V gene TRBV18 combines with J gene TRBJ1-1; D not certain. The CDR3 is 13 amino acids. V was cut by 5 bases and J by 3 bases, with 10 bases left in between. Germline loops: CDR1 KGHSH, CDR2 LQKENI. As DNA, the CDR3 is TGTGCCAGCTCATCCCTCCCTGACACTGAAGCTTTCTTT. Its translation: CASSSLPDTEAFF.

The chain recombines TRBV7-9 with TRBJ1-4; D is ambiguous. The CDR3 has 15 residues. Per germline, CDR1 SEHNR and CDR2 FQNEAQ (reference sequence). Trimming took off 2 bases at V and 8 bases at J, with 15 bases between the two ends. In nucleotides, the CDR3 is TGTGCCAGCAGCTTACCCCCGGGGAAGGAAGAAAAACTGTTTTTT. Its protein product is CASSLPPGKEEKLFF.

In its sample, this clone was seen once. This chain links TRBV25-1 with TRBJ1-4; unclear D gene. The V gene lost 6 bases and the J gene lost 8 bases, with 7 bases spanning the gap. Per germline, CDR1 MGHDK and CDR2 SYGVNS. The CDR3 covers 11 residues. The CDR3 reads CASSNTEKLFF. CDR3 coding DNA: TGTGCCAGCAGCAATACGGAAAAACTGTTTTTT. Variable domain in full (rest from reference TRBV25-1 and TRBJ1-4): EADIYQTPRYLVIGTGKKITLECSQTMGHDKMYWYQQDPGMELHLIHYSYGVNSTEKGDLSSESTVSRIRTEHFPLTLESARPSHTSQYLCASSNTEKLFFGSGTQLSVL.

The J gene is TRBJ1-1, the V gene TRBV5-5, with 9 bases fitting TRBD1. This CDR3 contains 16 residues. The V segment lost 3 bases and the J segment 3 bases; nucleotides outside the gene matches: 9. Looked up from germline, CDR1 is SGHKS and CDR2 is YYEKEE (reference sequence). The CDR3 is CASSSGQGITYTEAFF. The CDR3 coding sequence is TGTGCCAGCAGCTCCGGACAGGGGATAACGTACACTGAAGCTTTCTTT.

The chain uses TRBV6-1 and TRBJ1-2; D might be TRBD1 (5 bases). CDR1 and CDR2 from the germline V gene are MNHNS and SASEGT. V was shortened by 5 bases and J by 2 bases, with 15 bases between the two germline ends. The CDR3 extends over 15 amino acids. The DNA for the CDR3 is TGTGCCAGCAGTCCCGCACGGGGCTTAAACTATGGCTACACCTTC. Its protein is CASSPARGLNYGYTF.

The V gene is TRBV5-1, the J gene TRBJ1-1, with D maybe TRBD1 (6 bases). The germline V gene encodes CDR1 SGHRS and CDR2 YFSETQ. The CDR3 covers 14 residues. Deletions cut 5 bases from V and 4 bases from J, with 15 bases between. As DNA, the CDR3 is TGCGCCAGCAGACCGGGGGCGGAGAGCACTGAAGCTTTCTTT. Translating it yields CASRPGAESTEAFF.

The CDR3 reads CASGDSYEQYF. Written as DNA, the CDR3 is TGCGCCAGCGGGGACTCCTACGAGCAGTACTTC. The chain carries TRBV5-1 and TRBJ2-7; no firm D call. V lost 7 bases to trimming and J lost 0 bases, with 5 bases between them. Germline V gene lookup returns CDR1 SGHRS and CDR2 YFSETQ. CDR3 length: 11 residues.

This chain links TRBV4-2 with TRBJ2-1, with 9 bases identical to TRBD2. Germline trimming cut 2 bases from V and 5 bases from J; bases unmatched to any gene: 10. Germline CDR1 and CDR2: LGHNA and YNFKEQ. This CDR3 comprises 17 residues. CDR3 amino acids: CASSQNRASGIHNEQFF. DNA for the CDR3: TGTGCCAGCAGCCAAAATCGGGCTAGCGGGATTCACAATGAGCAGTTCTTC.

DNA for the CDR3: TGTGCCAGCAGTCTAGGAGCAGCGGGAGTGGGGACAGATACGCAGTATTTT. It yields the protein CASSLGAAGVGTDTQYF. This rearrangement joins TRBV5-4 to TRBJ2-3; 8 bases align to TRBD2. Germline V gene sequence: CDR1 SGHNT, CDR2 YYREEE (reference sequence). The J segment lost 3 bases and the V segment lost 5 bases, leaving 14 bases of the junction unmatched. This CDR3 contains 17 residues. Combining the CDR3 with reference TRBV5-4 and TRBJ2-3 gives the whole variable domain ETGVTQSPTHLIKTRGQQVTLRCSSQSGHNTVSWYQQALGQGPQFIFQYYREEENGRGNFPPRFSGLQFPNYSSELNVNALELDDSALYLCASSLGAAGVGTDTQYFGPGTRLTVL.

Turning to this clone: This specimen includes other DNA sequences encoding the same CDR3. The V call is TRBV4-1, the J call TRBJ2-2; 11 positions agree with TRBD2. The CDR3 extends over 18 amino acids. Looked up from germline, CDR1 is MGHRA and CDR2 is YSYEKL. The junction had 9 bases not matched to a gene; V was cut back by 4 bases and J by 2 bases. As DNA, the CDR3 is TGCGCCAGCAGCCTTCTAACTAGCGGGAGAACAAACACCGGGGAGCTGTTTTTT. It yields the protein CASSLLTSGRTNTGELFF.